The next 9 T cell receptor beta chains were all read from a single sample in a study of cytomegalovirus exposure and HLA in healthy donors. The PCR used 60 Vbeta and 13 Jbeta primers. Clones were read by immunoSEQ multiplex PCR, and TCRdb kept only the in-frame ones, dropping some. The table records about 160,000 clones, 80% to 90% of them present only once. The sample taken for sequencing was PBMCs. These receptors came from a man in his forties or fifties in good health and CMV-seropositive.

The V gene is TRBV6-6, the J gene TRBJ1-2; TRBD1 agrees at 12 bases. This CDR3 spans 15 amino acids. The trim removed 6 bases at V and 6 bases at J, leaving 8 bases unmatched. The germline gives CDR1 MNHNY, CDR2 SVGAGI (reference sequence). CDR3 nucleotide sequence: TGTGCCAGCAGAACCGGGACAGGGGGCATCAATGGCTACACCTTC. Amino acid sequence: CASRTGTGGINGYTF.

This clone came up once. One end of the junction fails to match germline, which may point to a read error. This sequence joins TRBV2 and TRBJ2-2, with 9 bases lining up with TRBD1. Per germline, CDR1 SNHLY and CDR2 FYNNEI. This CDR3 has 14 residues. The CDR3 DNA reads TGTGCCAGCGGGGACAGGGCGAATACCGGGGAGCTGTTTTTT. Translated, it gives CASGDRANTGELFF.

The rearrangement links TRBV9 to TRBJ2-7, with 7 bases lining up with TRBD2. V gave up 0 bases and J gave up 3 bases; unmatched junction bases: 6. The CDR3 totals 15 residues. From germline, CDR1 is SGDLS and CDR2 YYNGEE. The CDR3 here is CASSVDGGGFYEQYF. CDR3 nucleotide sequence: TGTGCCAGCAGCGTAGATGGGGGGGGGTTCTACGAGCAGTACTTC. The full variable domain, completed using reference TRBV9 and TRBJ2-7, is DSGVTQTPKHLITATGQRVTLRCSPRSGDLSVYWYQQSLDQGLQFLIQYYNGEERAKGNILERFSAQQFPDLHSELNLSSLELGDSALYFCASSVDGGGFYEQYFGPGTRLTVT.

The genes are TRBV7-9 and TRBJ2-5; the match to TRBD2 covers 7 bases. CDR3 length equals 14 residues. Losses at the gene ends were 0 bases for V and 5 bases for J; bases not matched to a gene: 3. CDR1 and CDR2 (germline): SEHNR, FQNEAQ (reference sequence). In DNA, the CDR3 is TGTGCCAGCAGCTTAGCGGGAGGGGTGGAGACCCAGTACTTC. It is translated as CASSLAGGVETQYF.

This chain connects TRBV28 to TRBJ2-2; 11 bases agree with TRBD2. J gave up 2 bases and V 5 bases, and 4 bases lay outside the gene matches. The germline V gene encodes CDR1 MDHEN and CDR2 SYDVKM. The CDR3 has 16 residues. The CDR3 loop is CASSPRLAGNTGELFF. The CDR3 nucleotides are TGTGCCAGCAGTCCTAGACTAGCGGGAAACACCGGGGAGCTGTTTTTT.

The rearrangement uses TRBV29-1 and TRBJ2-3, with D possibly TRBD1 on 6 matching bases. The V and J ends lost 4 bases and 6 bases respectively, with 26 bases between them. The germline CDR1 and CDR2 sequences are SQVTM and ANQGSEA. CDR3 length equals 17 residues. CDR3: CSVVRFARGRGMDTQYF. CDR3 nucleotides: TGCAGCGTTGTACGTTTCGCCAGGGGAAGGGGGATGGATACGCAGTATTTT.

This clone came up a few times. V gene TRBV5-6 combines with J gene TRBJ2-3; 7 nucleotides line up with TRBD2. The CDR3 contains 15 residues. CDR1 is SGHDT and CDR2 is YYEEEE in the germline V gene. V was clipped by 0 bases and J by 0 bases; unmatched bases: 1. The CDR3 nucleotides read TGTGCCAGCAGCTTGGGTAGCGGGAGCACAGATACGCAGTATTTT. Its translation: CASSLGSGSTDTQYF.

This clone was found once. The genes are TRBV28 and TRBJ1-6; 11 bases match TRBD1. The CDR3 extends over 15 amino acids. CDR1 MDHEN and CDR2 SYDVKM come from the germline V gene. After removal of 6 bases from V and 7 bases from J, the junction contained 5 bases not matched to a gene. The CDR3 sequence is CASRGQGARNSPLHF. CDR3 DNA: TGTGCCAGCAGAGGACAGGGGGCGAGGAATTCACCCCTCCACTTT.

The V call is TRBV7-9, the J call TRBJ1-1, with 10 bases fitting TRBD1. Germline CDR1 is SEHNR and CDR2 is FQNEAQ (reference sequence). This CDR3 region has 15 residues. The junction had 9 bases not matched to a gene; V was cut back by 5 bases and J by 6 bases. CDR3 residues: CASSRFGTGEAEAFF. The CDR3 bases are TGTGCCAGCAGCAGATTTGGGACAGGGGAAGCTGAAGCTTTCTTT.